Sequencing of this TCR beta chain was carried out in a study of T cells in Graves' hyperthyroidism and ophthalmopathy (dated by TCRdb to between 2017 and 2020). General notes on the study: Peripheral blood samples were taken at the time of initial diagnosis, prior to any treatment. Prospective prediction of ophthalmopathy was tested in an independent validation cohort of 18 to 20 hyperthyroidism patients and 17 patients who later progressed to ophthalmopathy. Following sampling, methimazole starting at 30 mg daily was given to hyperthyroidism patients, and high-dose intravenous methylprednisolone was given to ophthalmopathy patients. The roughly 99 discovery patients were divided at random into training and test sets in a 7:3 ratio. TCR V-J signatures able to tell the groups apart were searched for in a discovery cohort of some 97 patients, of whom roughly 42 had Graves' ophthalmopathy and 55 to 65 had stable Graves' hyperthyroidism. Thyroid tissue and blood T-cell repertoires from about six Graves' hyperthyroidism patients were also compared in the study. TCR Vbeta CDR3 sequencing of fewer than 150 peripheral blood samples (under 45 ophthalmopathy, over 70 hyperthyroidism and roughly 17 progressor patients) is reported in the paper.

Hyperthyroidism patients were newly diagnosed, had a disease duration of under 2 months, and were aged 18 to 65 years. Exclusion was applied to patients with uncontrolled infections, other autoimmune diseases, pregnancy or lactation. Diagnoses were established on the basis of clinical symptoms, serum thyroxine and TRAb, thyroid ultrasound, and orbital computed tomography. For progressor patients, blood was drawn at the first diagnosis of hyperthyroidism, before any ophthalmopathy symptoms had appeared. Ficoll-Paque density gradient centrifugation was used to isolate PBMCs from 8 to 10 ml of fresh peripheral blood. Progressor patients were initially diagnosed with Graves' hyperthyroidism and developed ophthalmopathy during follow-up. Total RNA was extracted using Trizol reagent, and RNA quality was assessed on an Agilent 2100 Bioanalyzer. According to the germline V gene, CDR1 reads KGHSH and CDR2 reads LQKENI. There are 16 amino acids in the CDR3, from cysteine to phenylalanine inclusive. Just the 48-base CDR3 DNA is kept, in frame starting at base 1. At the junction V is shortened by 2 bases and J by 1 base; bases outside the gene matches: 5.

TCR beta CDR3 regions were amplified from RNA transcripts. A first-round RT-PCR of the TCR CDR3 used the HTBI primer set with the Qiagen OneStep RT-PCR kit. Libraries were constructed in a second round of multiplex PCR, after which size selection and purification were carried out. Libraries were sequenced paired-end with 100 bp reads on an Illumina HiSeq2000. The original pipeline was this. SOAPnuke was used to process the raw data, removing reads that contained adapters or uncalled bases, had a mean Phred below 15, or lacked an exact match to the constant primer or identifier. COPE v1.2.5 was used to merge high-quality paired reads, and clonotypes were defined as unique nucleotide sequences. MiTCR v1.1 was used to align clonotypes to the IMGT TRBV, TRBD and TRBJ reference segments. The analysis included only V-J combinations with a frequency above 0.0001, which together covered roughly 99% of the repertoires. A TCS score was defined as the ratio between F50 (clonal expansion) and ExV (chaos), using BLOSUM62-based TCRdist between CDR3 peptides within each V-J. Welch's t-statistics and random forest reduced several hundred V-J features to about 13, which were used in a naive Bayes classifier (R e1071). TCRdb's own reprocessing of the public reads used fastp at Q25 and MiXCR and kept productive beta chains. Every entry covers one CDR3 protein and lists the most common genes and DNA from its rows. The authors' filters were not applied to this entry. In all, the sample holds about 270,000 distinct CDR3 sequences, and 20% to 25% of those were seen once. The biggest ten clones account for roughly 24% of the sample.

This clonotype was recorded at least ten times. Its antigen remains undetermined. No base quality values were provided; no much bigger clone lies one nucleotide off. Broader findings and caveats from the paper: Ophthalmopathy was separated from stable hyperthyroidism by a 13 V-J signature model, with around 90% sensitivity and about 81% specificity obtained in cross-validation and 80%/75% obtained in testing. Sample size was not statistically predetermined, and blinding of investigators to group allocation was not performed. Most expanded thyroid clonotypes (frequency above 0.001) were also detected in blood, suggesting blood repertoires may reflect thyroid immune responses. In validation, progression to ophthalmopathy was predicted by the model with approximately 67% sensitivity and roughly 76% specificity, a median of approximately 6.5 months before onset.

The sequencing sample was made of blood. The clonotype comes from a man aged 35-49 years with Graves' hyperthyroidism that later progressed to Graves' ophthalmopathy. In this chain, TRBV18 is recombined with TRBJ1-5; a stretch of 7 junction bases matches TRBD1. CDR3 region: CASSPSLGQSNQPQHF. DNA sequence: TGTGCCAGCTCACCATCGCTGGGACAGAGCAATCAGCCCCAGCATTTT.